These T cell receptor beta chains were read from a single sample in a study of CD8 T cells in ankylosing spondylitis. TCRdb reanalysed the 5' RACE reads using MiXCR and keeps one entry per CDR3 protein. The sample lists roughly 190,000 distinct CDR3 sequences; roughly 12% were seen once. The specimen was blood, either unsorted or a sorted T cell fraction (not recorded which). Receptors were obtained from a male donor with ankylosing spondylitis or in good health (not recorded which). Each CDR3 is given with its conserved first and last residue. The D gene is left open where the match is weak. Clone size is stated in some rows and not others, as once, few, many or a class when expanded.

TRBJ2-1	TRBD2	.	TRBV7-2	CASRTSGSSYNEQFF	TGTGCCAGCCGTACTAGCGGGAGCTCCTACAATGAGCAGTTCTTC
TRBJ1-5	.	few	TRBV2	CASTNSHNQPQHF	TGTGCCAGCACTAATAGCCACAATCAGCCCCAGCATTTT
TRBJ2-1	TRBD2	few	TRBV4-1	CASSQRPAGGLNEQFF	TGCGCCAGCAGCCAGCGCCCAGCGGGAGGCCTCAATGAGCAGTTCTTC
TRBJ2-3	.	.	TRBV9	CASSPRTPPSTDTQYF	TGTGCCAGCAGCCCCCGGACACCTCCTAGCACAGATACGCAGTATTTT
TRBJ1-6	.	.	TRBV9	CASSVYGNNNSPLHF	TGTGCCAGCAGCGTATACGGAAATAATAATTCACCCCTCCACTTT
TRBJ1-2	.	.	TRBV27	CASSFSGLSGYTF	TGTGCCAGCAGTTTCTCAGGGTTAAGCGGCTACACCTTC
TRBJ2-7	.	few	TRBV4-1	CASSQDSPPGGYEQYF	TGCGCCAGCAGCCAAGATAGCCCACCGGGCGGTTACGAGCAGTACTTC
TRBJ1-1	.	.	TRBV27	CASSFGVLNTEAFF	TGTGCCAGCAGTTTTGGGGTCCTTAACACTGAAGCTTTCTTT
TRBJ2-7	TRBD1	.	TRBV12-3/TRBV12-4	CASSPGTVSYEQYF	TGTGCCAGCAGTCCCGGGACAGTCTCCTACGAGCAGTACTTC
TRBJ2-1	.	.	TRBV7-9	CASSLANPLRGEQFF	TGTGCCAGCAGCTTAGCGAACCCTCTACGGGGTGAGCAGTTCTTC
TRBJ2-3	.	.	TRBV6-5	CASQGSTDTQYF	TGTGCCAGCCAGGGGTCCACAGATACGCAGTATTTT
TRBJ2-1	.	.	TRBV4-1	CASSLPANGEQFF	TGCGCCAGCAGCCTCCCTGCGAATGGGGAGCAGTTCTTC
TRBJ2-5	.	.	TRBV12-3/TRBV12-4	CASSFTLPLPGDGEAETQYF	TGTGCCAGCAGTTTTACCCTCCCCCTGCCCGGGGACGGGGAAGCGGAGACCCAGTACTTC
TRBJ2-1	.	.	TRBV5-1	CASSTTRGSYNEQFF	TGCGCCAGCAGTACAACGAGGGGCTCCTACAATGAGCAGTTCTTC
TRBJ2-1	.	few	TRBV27	CASSLLRAAQGGNEQFF	TGTGCCAGCAGTTTATTGAGGGCGGCCCAGGGAGGCAATGAGCAGTTCTTC
TRBJ2-1	TRBD2	few	TRBV5-1	CASREGTGLAVYNEQFF	TGCGCCAGCCGGGAAGGCACGGGACTAGCGGTCTACAATGAGCAGTTCTTC
TRBJ2-1	.	.	TRBV27	CASSFVGAYNEQFF	TGTGCCAGCAGTTTCGTCGGGGCCTACAATGAGCAGTTCTTC
TRBJ2-3	TRBD1	.	TRBV6-4	CASSEGQGRDTQYF	TGTGCCAGCAGTGAGGGACAGGGGAGAGATACGCAGTATTTT
TRBJ2-1	TRBD2	few	TRBV4-1	CASSTPGTSGMNEQFF	TGCGCCAGCAGCACCCCCGGGACTAGCGGGATGAATGAGCAGTTCTTC
TRBJ2-2	.	few	TRBV21-1	CASSKDTGSGELFF	TGTGCCAGCAGCAAGGACACAGGGTCCGGGGAGCTGTTTTTT
TRBJ1-2	.	few	TRBV29-1	CSVVERFYGYTF	TGCAGCGTTGTGGAACGGTTCTATGGCTACACCTTC
TRBJ1-2	.	few	TRBV20-1	CSARDRQANYGYTF	TGCAGTGCTAGAGACCGGCAAGCTAACTATGGCTACACCTTC
TRBJ2-3	TRBD2	few	TRBV9	CASSVVKGGRDTDTQYF	TGTGCCAGCAGCGTAGTCAAAGGCGGGAGGGATACAGATACGCAGTATTTT
TRBJ1-1	TRBD1	.	TRBV7-9	CASSIGQGAEAFF	TGTGCCAGCAGCATAGGACAGGGAGCTGAAGCTTTCTTT
TRBJ2-5	TRBD2	medium-sized	TRBV27	CASSYRGLAGAETQYF	TGTGCCAGCAGTTACCGGGGACTAGCGGGAGCGGAGACCCAGTACTTC
TRBJ2-5	TRBD2	.	TRBV7-7	CASSLPWGAGEETQYF	TGTGCCAGCAGCTTACCTTGGGGAGCGGGGGAAGAGACCCAGTACTTC
TRBJ2-2	TRBD1	.	TRBV7-9	CASSPTGPSTGELFF	TGTGCCAGCAGCCCGACAGGGCCCTCCACCGGGGAGCTGTTTTTT
TRBJ2-1	.	few	TRBV10-2	CASSEVVMEGPQGYNEQFF	TGCGCCAGCAGTGAGGTTGTAATGGAGGGACCTCAAGGGTACAATGAGCAGTTCTTC
TRBJ2-1	TRBD2	.	TRBV11-1	CASSVPRDSGSDPHVGDEQFF	TGTGCCAGCAGCGTCCCTCGGGATAGCGGGTCCGATCCCCATGTGGGGGATGAGCAGTTCTTC
TRBJ2-3	TRBD1	.	TRBV29-1	CSVTRTGGLTDTQYF	TGCAGCGTGACTAGGACAGGGGGCCTGACGGATACGCAGTATTTT
TRBJ1-2	.	few	TRBV5-5	CASSSTYSFNYGYTF	TGTGCCAGCAGCTCGACCTACAGTTTTAACTATGGCTACACCTTC
TRBJ2-3	.	.	TRBV6-5	CASSYLAPSTDTQYF	TGTGCCAGCAGTTACCTAGCACCTAGCACAGATACGCAGTATTTT
TRBJ2-1	TRBD2	few	TRBV7-9	CASSPGLAGVDEQFF	TGTGCCAGCAGCCCCGGACTAGCGGGAGTGGATGAGCAGTTCTTC
TRBJ2-4	TRBD2	.	TRBV3-1	CASSQDNGGDIQYF	TGTGCCAGCAGCCAAGATAACGGGGGGGACATTCAGTACTTC
TRBJ2-7	.	.	TRBV7-2	CASSPPDWAYEQYF	TGTGCCAGCAGCCCCCCCGACTGGGCCTACGAGCAGTACTTC
TRBJ2-7	TRBD1	.	TRBV12-3/TRBV12-4	CASSYGTATYEQYF	TGTGCCAGCAGTTACGGGACAGCCACCTACGAGCAGTACTTC
TRBJ2-7	TRBD1	.	TRBV27	CASISDRDEQYF	TGTGCCAGCATTTCGGACAGGGACGAGCAGTACTTC
TRBJ2-7	TRBD2	.	TRBV18	CASCVGGSYEQYF	TGTGCCAGCTGCGTCGGGGGGTCCTACGAGCAGTACTTC
TRBJ2-3	.	.	TRBV30	CAWRRGDTQYF	TGTGCCTGGAGACGTGGAGATACGCAGTATTTT
TRBJ1-5	.	.	TRBV2	CASRHRGGGDQPQHF	TGTGCCAGCAGACACCGGGGCGGTGGGGATCAGCCCCAGCATTTT
TRBJ2-5	TRBD2	few	TRBV2	CASSFLGTSGGATETQYF	TGTGCCAGCAGTTTTCTAGGAACTAGCGGGGGGGCCACAGAGACCCAGTACTTC